The 14 T cell receptor beta chains given below trace back to one sample, sequenced in a study of spatial heterogeneity in lung cancer. Points from the study as a whole: In tumors, expanded intratumoral alpha and beta TCR counts tracked mutation counts.

TCRdb used MiXCR to reprocess the 5' RACE reads, holding one entry per CDR3 protein. There are 15,000 to 20,000 distinct CDR3 sequences in the sample; 6.2% occur only once, and around 6.5% lies in the top ten. Their antigen targets remain unknown. Time point specified: sample taken at primary tumor resection. This specimen was lung tumor tissue, taken at surgery. The receptors shown here come from a male donor with early-stage non-small cell lung cancer.

This clonotype has more than one count but fewer than ten. This beta chain is a stray sequence in a library constructed for alpha chains; its clone size is not meaningful. The CDR3: CASSYGPYGYTF. CDR3 in DNA: TGTGCCAGCAGTTACGGGCCCTATGGCTACACCTTC. The chain has TRBV6-2 or TRBV6-3 and TRBJ1-2; D not certain. This CDR3 comprises 12 residues. Germline CDR1 MNHEY, CDR2 SVGEGT. V was cut by 2 bases and J by 4 bases, with 5 bases left in between.

At least ten counts were recorded for this clonotype. This beta chain is off target for a library built for alpha chains, so its abundance means little. The chain is built from TRBV29-1 and TRBJ2-7, with a tentative D call TRBD2 (6 bases). V lost 5 bases to trimming and J lost 6 bases, with 11 bases between them. There are 11 residues in the CDR3. Germline V gene sequence: CDR1 SQVTM, CDR2 ANQGSEA. DNA of the CDR3: TGCAGCGTTCGCGGGACTTCCGAGCAGTACTTC. Residues: CSVRGTSEQYF.

This clonotype has a count of ten or more. A library prepared for alpha chains yielded this beta chain as an off-target read; its size is of little meaning. The gene calls are TRBV7-6 and TRBJ2-1, with D possibly TRBD1 on 5 matching bases. CDR3 length equals 13 residues. CDR1 is SGHVS, CDR2 FNYEAQ, per germline. Trimming left V 5 bases short and J 8 bases short, with 13 bases between. The CDR3 nucleotides read TGTGCCAGCAGCCCCCGGCAGGGCCATGAGCAGTTCTTC. It encodes CASSPRQGHEQFF.

This clonotype occurred many times. This beta chain slipped into a library made for alpha chains as a stray read, so its size is not meaningful. This chain links TRBV7-2 with TRBJ1-2; perhaps TRBD1 as D (6 bases). Germline CDR1 reads SGHTA; CDR2 reads FQGNSA. There are 15 residues in the CDR3. V was shortened by 1 base and J by 7 bases, with 16 bases between the two germline ends. Here the CDR3 DNA reads TGTGCCAGCAGCTTAGGGGGGCAGAATCACTTTGGCTACACCTTC. Protein: CASSLGGQNHFGYTF.

This clonotype has at least ten counts. As an off-target read in a library built for alpha chains, this beta chain has a frequency of little significance. This chain links TRBV27 with TRBJ2-1; 14 nucleotides line up with TRBD2. The V segment lost 5 bases and the J segment 9 bases; nucleotides outside the gene matches: 9. The germline CDR1 and CDR2 sequences are MNHEY and SMNVEV (reference sequence). The CDR3 runs to 16 residues. The CDR3 bases are TGTGCCAGCAGTCCGGCCCGACTAGCGGGAGGGACTGAGCAGTTCTTC. Amino acid sequence: CASSPARLAGGTEQFF.

In this sample, this clonotype turned up many times. This beta chain is an unintended read in a library built for alpha chains; its size means little. The chain joins TRBV20-1 to TRBJ2-1, with TRBD2 identical over 11 bases. Trimming took 6 bases from V and 6 from J; bases not matched to a gene: 7. The CDR3 loop spans 14 amino acids. Germline CDR1 and CDR2: DFQATT and SNEGSKA (reference sequence). This CDR3 reads CSATVAGGSNEQFF. Written as DNA, the CDR3 is TGCAGTGCGACCGTAGCGGGAGGGTCCAATGAGCAGTTCTTC.

With regard to this clonotype: Found in a library prepared for alpha chains, this beta chain is an off-target read, and its abundance has little meaning. V usage is TRBV20-1 and J usage is TRBJ2-3; TRBD2 agrees at 11 bases. With V trimmed by 4 bases and J by 4 bases, 4 bases remained unmatched. The length of the CDR3 is 14 residues. CDR1 is DFQATT, CDR2 SNEGSKA, per germline (reference sequence). The CDR3: CSAMTSGTADTQYF. The CDR3 nucleotides read TGCAGTGCTATGACTAGCGGGACGGCAGATACGCAGTATTTT.

Many counts were recorded for this clonotype. This beta chain represents an off-target read in a library built for alpha chains; its size is of limited meaning. J is TRBJ2-6 and V is TRBV7-8, with a weak D call TRBD2 (5 bases). This CDR3 spans 16 amino acids. Germline CDR1 and CDR2: SGHVS and FQNEAQ. With 5 bases removed from V and 3 bases from J, the gap between germline ends came to 14 bases. The CDR3 loop reads CASSTPDGVGANVLTF. The CDR3 DNA sequence: TGTGCCAGCAGCACACCGGACGGGGTTGGGGCCAACGTCCTGACTTTC.

Ten or more counts support this clonotype. The library was designed around alpha chains, so this beta chain is a stray read whose abundance carries little weight. The rearrangement joins TRBV6-2 or TRBV6-3 to TRBJ2-7, with TRBD1 as a possible D gene (5 bases). The CDR3 consists of 15 residues. Trimming took 2 bases from V and 2 from J, leaving 13 bases between them. CDR1 is MNHEY, CDR2 SVGEGT, per germline. DNA of the CDR3: TGTGCCAGCAGTTACGGGCAGCCAGGGACCTACGAGCAGTACTTC. It yields the protein CASSYGQPGTYEQYF.

In its sample, this clonotype was seen many times. Because the library targeted alpha chains, this beta chain is an off-target read whose size means little. V usage is TRBV28 and J usage is TRBJ2-5; weak D call: TRBD1 (6 bases). Between the trimmed V and J ends, which lost 5 bases and 0 bases, there was a span of 13 bases. The CDR3 runs 15 residues. In germline, CDR1 is MDHEN, CDR2 SYDVKM. CDR3 nucleotides: TGTGCCAGCAGTCGAGGGACACGGTACCAAGAGACCCAGTACTTC. Translating gives CASSRGTRYQETQYF.

This clonotype has just one count. The library was designed around alpha chains, so this beta chain is a stray read whose abundance carries little weight. This chain uses TRBV5-5 with TRBJ2-5; no clear D. The germline V and J ends were trimmed by 2 bases and 4 bases, with 9 bases remaining between them. The CDR3 covers 13 residues. Germline V CDR1 and CDR2: SGHKS, YYEKEE (reference sequence). The CDR3 nucleotides read TGTGCCAGCAGCTTAACGTGGGCAGAGACCCAGTACTTC. Its translation: CASSLTWAETQYF.

This clonotype was observed a handful of times. This beta chain represents an off-target read in a library built for alpha chains; its size is of limited meaning. CDR3 in amino acids: CSAIQGAMVVNSPLHF. For the CDR3, the DNA is TGCAGTGCTATTCAGGGGGCGATGGTTGTCAATTCACCCCTCCACTTT. The V gene is TRBV20-1, the J gene TRBJ1-6; 8 positions agree with TRBD1. Germline V lookup: CDR1 DFQATT, CDR2 SNEGSKA (reference sequence). V shed 4 bases and J 7 bases; nucleotides not matched to a gene: 12. This CDR3 is 16 amino acids long.

This clonotype was picked up many times. The library was designed around alpha chains, so this beta chain is a stray read whose abundance carries little weight. The V and J genes are TRBV28 and TRBJ2-3; D is tentatively TRBD1 or TRBD2 (5 bases each). In germline, CDR1 is MDHEN, CDR2 SYDVKM. V lost 6 bases and J lost 4, with 20 bases in between. The CDR3 runs 16 residues. The CDR3 loop reads CASSAPRDVIADTQYF. In DNA, the CDR3 is TGTGCCAGCAGCGCCCCCCGGGACGTGATCGCAGATACGCAGTATTTT.

Many counts were recorded for this clonotype. A library made for alpha chains picked up this beta chain off target, so its size means little. This chain links TRBV5-1 with TRBJ1-5; D possibly corresponds to TRBD1 (5 bases). The germline V gene encodes CDR1 SGHRS and CDR2 YFSETQ. CDR3 length: 15 residues. Trimming stripped 4 bases from V and 7 bases from J, with 18 bases between. In nucleotides, the CDR3 is TGCGCCAGCAGCCTGGGGGGACGGACTGACCAGCCCCAGCATTTT. Protein: CASSLGGRTDQPQHF.